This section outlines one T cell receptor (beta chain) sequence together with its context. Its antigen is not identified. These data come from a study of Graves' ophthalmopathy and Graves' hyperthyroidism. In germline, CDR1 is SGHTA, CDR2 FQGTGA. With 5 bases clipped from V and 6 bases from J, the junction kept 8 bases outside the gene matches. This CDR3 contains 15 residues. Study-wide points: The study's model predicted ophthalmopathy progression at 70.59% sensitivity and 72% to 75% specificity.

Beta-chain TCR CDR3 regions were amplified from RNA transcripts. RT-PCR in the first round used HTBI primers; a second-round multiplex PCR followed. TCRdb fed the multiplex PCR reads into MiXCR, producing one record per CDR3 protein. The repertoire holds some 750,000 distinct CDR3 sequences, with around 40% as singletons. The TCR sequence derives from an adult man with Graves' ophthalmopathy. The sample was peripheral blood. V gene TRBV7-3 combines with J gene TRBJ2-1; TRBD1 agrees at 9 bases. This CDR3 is CASSKSGTGLNEQFF. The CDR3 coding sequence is TGTGCCAGCAGCAAGTCCGGGACAGGGCTCAATGAGCAGTTCTTC. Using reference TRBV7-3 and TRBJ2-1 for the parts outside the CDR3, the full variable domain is GAGVSQTPSNKVTEKGKYVELRCDPISGHTALYWYRQSLGQGPEFLIYFQGTGAADDSGLPNDRFFAVRPEGSVSTLKIQRTERGDSAVYLCASSKSGTGLNEQFFGPGTRLTVL.